Below are 29 T cell receptor beta chains sequenced from a single sample in a study of shared T cell receptors in the human thymus. Using immunoSEQ multiplex PCR, the repertoire was profiled, and TCRdb retains in-frame clones only, with some absent. Seen here are more than 550,000 clones, 75% to 90% observed once, and the top ten hold roughly 0.01%. The sample was also linked to a second study, of human thymus T cells.

Sequencing was done on a sample of thymocytes. The receptors derive from a girl under three years old with a congenital heart defect.

V is TRBV2 and J is TRBJ2-7; 8 bases align to TRBD2. CDR1 and CDR2 from the germline V gene are SNHLY and FYNNEI. This CDR3 has 15 amino acids. Trimming at V came to 5 bases and at J to 6 bases, leaving 12 bases not matched to a gene. CDR3 sequence: CASSQTGGPVLEQYF. CDR3 nucleotides: TGTGCCAGCAGTCAAACGGGGGGGCCGGTACTCGAGCAGTACTTC.

The chain couples TRBV23-1 to TRBJ2-1; 10 bases agree with TRBD1. TRBV23-1 is labeled an ORF, and its function is uncertain. Trimming removed 7 bases from V and 8 bases from J; junction bases left unmatched: 17. The CDR3 has 17 residues. CDR3 nucleotides: TGCGCCAGCACCAAACCACCCGGGACAGGGGCGTTCTATGAGCAGTTCTTC. It specifies CASTKPPGTGAFYEQFF.

The chain employs TRBV27 and TRBJ1-3; weak D call: TRBD1 (5 bases). The CDR3 contains 17 residues. Between the trimmed V and J ends, which lost 3 bases and 0 bases, there was a span of 15 bases. Germline CDR1 is MNHEY and CDR2 is SMNVEV (reference sequence). The CDR3 reads CASSFTGSSSSGNTIYF. In nucleotides, the CDR3 is TGTGCCAGCAGTTTTACAGGATCCTCCAGCTCTGGAAACACCATATATTTT.

This clone was detected once. This chain connects TRBV19 to TRBJ2-3; 7 bases are a match to TRBD1. CDR3 length: 12 amino acids. Per the germline V gene, CDR1 is LNHDA and CDR2 is SQIVND (reference sequence). V was clipped by 5 bases and J by 8 bases; unmatched bases: 4. The CDR3 bases are TGTGCCAGTAGTGACAGGGCCGGTACGCAGTATTTT. Protein product: CASSDRAGTQYF.

In the case of this clone: The germline gene is not matched at one end of the junction; a read error may be the cause. Other DNA sequences in the sample encode the same CDR3. This chain joins TRBV6-1 and TRBJ1-6, with a possible D match to TRBD1 (5 bases). The CDR3 consists of 15 residues. Germline CDR1 MNHNS, CDR2 SASEGT. CDR3 protein: CASYHRSSYNSPLHF. In DNA, the CDR3 is TGTGCCAGCTACCACAGGAGCTCCTATAATTCCCCCCTCCACTTT.

V gene TRBV7-6 combines with J gene TRBJ1-2; TRBD1 might be the D (6 bases). The CDR3 extends over 16 amino acids. The germline CDR1 and CDR2 sequences are SGHVS and FNYEAQ. The V gene lost 4 bases and the J gene lost 6 bases, with 21 bases spanning the gap. The CDR3 nucleotides read TGTGCCAGCAGCTCCCTTATATCCGGCGCAGGGGATGGCTACACCTTC. Translation: CASSSLISGAGDGYTF. Full variable domain (rest looked up from reference TRBV7-6 and TRBJ1-2): GAGVSQSPRYKVTKRGQDVALRCDPISGHVSLYWYRQALGQGPEFLTYFNYEAQQDKSGLPNDRFSAERPEGSISTLTIQRTEQRDSAMYRCASSSLISGAGDGYTFGSGTRLTVV.

The genes are TRBV29-1 and TRBJ1-2; 12 nucleotides match TRBD1. In germline, CDR1 is SQVTM, CDR2 ANQGSEA. The CDR3 is 14 residues long. After removal of 2 bases from V and 8 bases from J, the junction contained 6 bases not matched to a gene. The CDR3 region is CSVERDRGPIGYTF. The CDR3 DNA sequence: TGCAGCGTTGAAAGGGACAGGGGGCCGATAGGCTACACCTTC.

The CDR3 sequence is CASKDKEGSSGANVLTF. In DNA, the CDR3 is TGCGCCAGCAAAGACAAGGAGGGATCCTCTGGGGCCAACGTCCTGACTTTC. This chain connects TRBV5-1 to TRBJ2-6; possibly TRBD2 for D (6 bases). The CDR3 has 17 residues. Germline-derived CDR1 and CDR2 are SGHRS and YFSETQ. Trimming stripped 6 bases from V and 0 bases from J, with 16 bases between.

The chain couples TRBV6-1 to TRBJ2-6; D is unresolved. With 6 bases removed from V and 1 base from J, the gap between germline ends came to 16 bases. Germline V gene data show CDR1 as MNHNS and CDR2 as SASEGT. The CDR3 loop spans 17 amino acids. CDR3 nucleotide sequence: TGTGCCAGCAGAGAAAGATCTTCCGGGTCTGGGGCCAACGTCCTGACTTTC. Translation: CASRERSSGSGANVLTF.

J is TRBJ2-2 and V is TRBV7-2; 8 nucleotides align to TRBD1. With V trimmed by 3 bases and J by 1 base, 4 bases remained unmatched. The germline V gene encodes CDR1 SGHTA and CDR2 FQGNSA. The CDR3 has 16 amino acids. CDR3 in amino acids: CASSFRQGLNTGELFF. The CDR3 DNA sequence: TGTGCCAGCAGCTTCAGACAGGGGTTGAACACCGGGGAGCTGTTTTTT.

Comments on this clone: The junction shows a germline mismatch at one end, possibly a read error. The sample holds other DNA sequences that translate to the same CDR3. DNA of the CDR3: TGTGCCAGCAGCGTAGGAGACTCGGATAATTCCCCCCTCCACTTT. Its translation is CASSVGDSDNSPLHF. The chain carries TRBV9 and TRBJ1-6; D uncertain. The CDR3 length is 15 residues. CDR1 is SGDLS and CDR2 is YYNGEE in the germline V gene.

This rearrangement joins TRBV11-2 to TRBJ1-2; D is ambiguous. V shed 1 base and J shed 5 bases, with 11 bases lying between them. This CDR3 has 14 amino acids. Germline assignment: CDR1 SGHAT and CDR2 FQNNGV. CDR3 DNA sequence: TGTGCCAGCAGCTTAGGTCCGGTTGGTTATGGCTACACCTTC. It yields the protein CASSLGPVGYGYTF.

V usage is TRBV7-9 and J usage is TRBJ1-1, with a possible D match to TRBD1 (5 bases). The CDR3 consists of 13 residues. The ends were cut back, 4 bases at V and 4 bases at J, with 10 bases in the middle. The germline V gene encodes CDR1 SEHNR and CDR2 FQNEAQ (reference sequence). The CDR3 coding sequence is TGTGCCAGCAGCTGGGGCCCTGGCACTGAAGCTTTCTTT. This gives the protein CASSWGPGTEAFF.

The chain joins TRBV7-3 to TRBJ1-4, with D perhaps TRBD1 (6 bases). The germline V and J ends were trimmed by 6 bases and 0 bases, with 20 bases remaining between them. Germline lookup yields CDR1 SGHTA and CDR2 FQGTGA. The CDR3 has 18 amino acids. DNA of the CDR3: TGTGCCAGCAGTGAAGGGCGGGGGCCCTATGCAACTAATGAAAAACTGTTTTTT. Protein: CASSEGRGPYATNEKLFF.

This clone has just one count. The chain joins TRBV19 to TRBJ2-1; D is perhaps TRBD1 (7 bases). CDR1 and CDR2 (germline): LNHDA, SQIVND (reference sequence). Trimming left V 5 bases short and J 2 bases short, with 16 bases between. The CDR3 consists of 16 residues. CDR3 region: CASSGPRGEAYNEQFF. DNA of the CDR3: TGTGCCAGTAGTGGCCCCAGGGGGGAGGCCTACAATGAGCAGTTCTTC. The whole variable domain, remainder taken from reference TRBV19 and TRBJ2-1, is DGGITQSPKYLFRKEGQNVTLSCEQNLNHDAMYWYRQDPGQGLRLIYYSQIVNDFQKGDIAEGYSVSREKKESFPLTVTSAQKNPTAFYLCASSGPRGEAYNEQFFGPGTRLTVL.

This sequence joins TRBV4-1 and TRBJ1-1; D is uncertain. Looked up from germline, CDR1 is MGHRA and CDR2 is YSYEKL. This CDR3 region has 15 residues. The V and J ends lost 3 bases and 1 base respectively, with 12 bases between them. The CDR3 coding sequence is TGCGCCAGCAGCCACATCATAACAGCGAACACTGAAGCTTTCTTT. As protein: CASSHIITANTEAFF.

The chain joins TRBV7-6 to TRBJ1-5; 7 bases align to TRBD1. V was pared by 5 bases and J by 1 base, with 2 bases of the junction left unmatched. The CDR3 is 14 amino acids. Germline loops: CDR1 SGHVS, CDR2 FNYEAQ. The CDR3 DNA follows: TGTGCCAGCAGCGGGACAGAGAGCAATCAGCCCCAGCATTTT. Protein: CASSGTESNQPQHF.

The chain links TRBV7-2 to TRBJ2-1; the D gene is possibly TRBD1 (5 bases). The CDR3 has 16 amino acids. Trimming took off 3 bases at V and 4 bases at J, with 16 bases between the two ends. Germline V gene data show CDR1 as SGHTA and CDR2 as FQGNSA. The CDR3 spells CASSFPGPVRYNEQFF. The CDR3 DNA is TGTGCCAGCAGCTTCCCAGGGCCGGTCAGGTACAATGAGCAGTTCTTC. The full variable domain, completed using reference TRBV7-2 and TRBJ2-1, is GAGVSQSPSNKVTEKGKDVELRCDPISGHTALYWYRQSLGQGLEFLIYFQGNSAPDKSGLPSDRFSAERTGGSVSTLTIQRTQQEDSAVYLCASSFPGPVRYNEQFFGPGTRLTVL.

This chain connects TRBV9 to TRBJ2-3, with TRBD2 as a possible D gene (6 bases). The germline V and J ends were trimmed by 0 bases and 3 bases, with 11 bases remaining between them. This CDR3 is 15 amino acids long. CDR1 is SGDLS, CDR2 YYNGEE, per germline. DNA of the CDR3: TGTGCCAGCAGCGTAGGGGAGGAGAGGACAGATACGCAGTATTTT. Its translation is CASSVGEERTDTQYF. The full variable domain, with the rest looked up from reference TRBV9 and TRBJ2-3, is DSGVTQTPKHLITATGQRVTLRCSPRSGDLSVYWYQQSLDQGLQFLIQYYNGEERAKGNILERFSAQQFPDLHSELNLSSLELGDSALYFCASSVGEERTDTQYFGPGTRLTVL.

The chain couples TRBV6-5 to TRBJ1-4; possibly TRBD1 for D (5 bases). The CDR3 loop spans 12 amino acids. Germline CDR1 reads MNHEY; CDR2 reads SVGAGI. The ends were cut back, 5 bases at V and 12 bases at J, with 13 bases in the middle. The CDR3: CASSPRTRELFF. The CDR3 DNA follows: TGTGCCAGCAGTCCACGGACAAGAGAACTGTTTTTT.

The chain recombines TRBV5-5 with TRBJ2-1; 8 nucleotides match TRBD2. V lost 0 bases and J lost 4; bases outside the gene matches: 3. Germline-derived CDR1 and CDR2 are SGHKS and YYEKEE (reference sequence). This CDR3 has 15 amino acids. The CDR3 protein is CASSLGSGGYNEQFF. The CDR3 DNA reads as TGTGCCAGCAGCTTGGGCAGCGGGGGTTACAATGAGCAGTTCTTC.

V is TRBV14 and J is TRBJ2-7; 9 bases fit TRBD1. Germline values: CDR1 SGHDN, CDR2 FVKESK. V shed 0 bases and J 4 bases; nucleotides not matched to a gene: 7. CDR3 length equals 16 residues. CDR3 nucleotides: TGTGCCAGCAGCCAAGATAAAGGGGACAGGGTGTACGAGCAGTACTTC. This sequence encodes CASSQDKGDRVYEQYF.

In this sample, this clone turned up a few times. The chain recombines TRBV5-1 with TRBJ2-3, with TRBD2 identical over 8 bases. Per germline, CDR1 SGHRS and CDR2 YFSETQ. The length of the CDR3 is 17 residues. V lost 3 bases and J lost 2; bases outside the gene matches: 11. The CDR3: CASSWRFCGGSTDTQYF. The DNA for the CDR3 is TGCGCCAGCAGCTGGAGGTTTTGCGGGGGGTCCACAGATACGCAGTATTTT.

The rearrangement uses TRBV1 and TRBJ2-1; the D call in the table, TRBD2, was not verified against the DNA. TRBV1 is a pseudogene. The CDR3 has 24 amino acids. The CDR3 nucleotides read TGCACCAGCAGCCAAGAAGGATTAGCGGGGGGAACCGGACCTATTGGGACCTCCTACAATGAGCAGTTCTTC. Encoded protein: CTSSQEGLAGGTGPIGTSYNEQFF.

The CDR3, as DNA: TGTGCCAGCACTCCCAGTGGGGGGGGGACTGAAGCTTTCTTT. Its translation is CASTPSGGGTEAFF. J is TRBJ1-1 and V is TRBV6-5; weak D call: TRBD1 (5 bases). This CDR3 contains 14 residues. V shed 7 bases and J shed 5 bases, with 17 bases lying between them. Per germline, CDR1 MNHEY and CDR2 SVGAGI.

The genes are TRBV4-1 and TRBJ1-2, with D possibly being TRBD1 (6 bases). The V end was cut by 0 bases, the J end by 0 bases, with 14 bases between. This CDR3 region has 17 residues. Germline loops: CDR1 MGHRA, CDR2 YSYEKL. CDR3 DNA sequence: TGCGCCAGCAGCCAAGAGATACAGGGCGGATCTAACTATGGCTACACCTTC. Its translation is CASSQEIQGGSNYGYTF.

The rearrangement links TRBV6-6 to TRBJ2-4; D perhaps matches TRBD1 (6 bases). V lost 5 bases and J lost 15, with 14 bases in between. Germline CDR1 is MNHNY and CDR2 is SVGAGI (reference sequence). CDR3 length: 11 residues. The chain's CDR3 is CASSAQDRRYF. Written as DNA, the CDR3 is TGTGCCAGCAGTGCCCAGGACAGAAGGTACTTC.

The chain is built from TRBV6-6 and TRBJ1-1; possible D gene TRBD1, 6 bases. The CDR3 totals 12 residues. The V gene lost 10 bases and the J gene lost 4 bases, with 13 bases spanning the gap. Germline V CDR1 and CDR2: MNHNY, SVGAGI (reference sequence). The chain's CDR3 is CATYRESTEAFF. The CDR3 coding sequence is TGTGCCACGTACAGGGAGAGCACTGAAGCTTTCTTT.

The CDR3 region has the DNA TGTGCCAGCAGACTATCCAGGGATACCGGGGAGCTGTTTTTT. It is translated as CASRLSRDTGELFF. V is TRBV6-5 and J is TRBJ2-2; tentatively, D is TRBD1 (5 bases). Trimming took 6 bases from V and 5 from J, leaving 13 bases between them. The CDR3 contains 14 residues. CDR1 is MNHEY, CDR2 SVGAGI, per germline.